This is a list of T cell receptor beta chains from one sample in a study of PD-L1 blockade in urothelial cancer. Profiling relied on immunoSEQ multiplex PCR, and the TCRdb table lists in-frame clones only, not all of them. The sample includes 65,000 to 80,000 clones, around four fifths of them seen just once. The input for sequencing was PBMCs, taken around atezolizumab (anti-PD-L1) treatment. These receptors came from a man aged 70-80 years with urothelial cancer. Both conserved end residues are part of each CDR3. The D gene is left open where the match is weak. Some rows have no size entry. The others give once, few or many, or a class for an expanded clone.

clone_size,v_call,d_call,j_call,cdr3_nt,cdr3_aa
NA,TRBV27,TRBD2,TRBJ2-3,TGTGCCAGCAGTCCCGGGACTAGCGGACGACGTAGCACAGATACGCAGTATTTT,CASSPGTSGRRSTDTQYF
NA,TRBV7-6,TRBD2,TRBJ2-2,TGTGCCAGCAGCTTAGTTGGGACTAGCGGCGCGAACACCGGGGAGCTGTTTTTT,CASSLVGTSGANTGELFF
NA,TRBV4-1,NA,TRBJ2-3,TGCGCCAGCAGCCAAGCTTTAAGGAGGGGCACAGATACGCAGTATTTT,CASSQALRRGTDTQYF
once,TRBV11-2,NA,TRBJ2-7,TGTGCCAGCAGCTTAGCCGGTACCTACGAGCAGTACTTC,CASSLAGTYEQYF
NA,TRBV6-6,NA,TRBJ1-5,TGTGCCAGCATATCGGGAGACAATCAGCCCCAGCATTTT,CASISGDNQPQHF
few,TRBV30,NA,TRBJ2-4,TGTGCCTGGAGTGATAAAAACAACTACCCCAAAAACATTCAGTACTTC,CAWSDKNNYPKNIQYF
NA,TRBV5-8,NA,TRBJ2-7,TGTGCCAGCAGCCCGCCCGTGGGGGCGACCTACGAGCAGTACTTC,CASSPPVGATYEQYF
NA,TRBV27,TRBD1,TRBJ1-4,TGTGCCAGCAGTTTATGGGGGACAGGGGGCAATCTAAAAAAACTGTTTTTT,CASSLWGTGGNLKKLFF
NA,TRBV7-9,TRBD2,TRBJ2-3,TGTGCCAGCAGCCGACTAGCGGGAGGAGTAGATAGCACAGATACGCAGTATTTT,CASSRLAGGVDSTDTQYF
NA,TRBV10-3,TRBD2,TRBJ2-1,TGTGCCATCAGTGTGACTAGCGGGAGGGCGGATGAGCAGTTCTTC,CAISVTSGRADEQFF
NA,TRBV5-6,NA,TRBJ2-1,TGTGCCAGCAGCCCCCCGGGAAGTGGTGAGCAGTTCTTC,CASSPPGSGEQFF
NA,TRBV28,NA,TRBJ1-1,TGTGCCAGCCCTGGTCCGGGGATGCGGTCTGAAGCTTTCTTT,CASPGPGMRSEAFF
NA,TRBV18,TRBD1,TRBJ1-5,TGTGCCAGCTCACTGACAGGGGCGAGCAATCAGCCCCAGCATTTT,CASSLTGASNQPQHF
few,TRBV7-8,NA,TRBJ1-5,TGTGCCAGCAGCTTAGAAAGGACAGATCAGCCCCAGCATTTT,CASSLERTDQPQHF
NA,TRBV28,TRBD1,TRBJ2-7,TGTGCCAGCAGTTTACGAACAGGGGTAGACTACGAGCAGTACTTC,CASSLRTGVDYEQYF
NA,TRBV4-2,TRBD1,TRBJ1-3,TGTGCCAGCAGCCAAGATGGGACAGTCTCTGGAAACACCATATATTTT,CASSQDGTVSGNTIYF
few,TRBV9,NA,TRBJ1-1,TGTGCCAGCAGCAGATTGGGCAGGGTTGACACTGAAGCTTTCTTT,CASSRLGRVDTEAFF
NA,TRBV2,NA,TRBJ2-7,TGTGCCAGCATCCAACCACCCAGCTACGAGCAGTACTTC,CASIQPPSYEQYF
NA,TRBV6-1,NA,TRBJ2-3,TGTGCCAGCAGTATCCAAGAGACAGATACGCAGTATTTT,CASSIQETDTQYF
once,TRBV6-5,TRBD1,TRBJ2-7,TGTGCCAGCAGTTCCCCAGGACAGGGTTGGTACGAGCAGTACTTC,CASSSPGQGWYEQYF
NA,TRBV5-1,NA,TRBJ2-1,TGCGCCAGCAGCTTTGGGGCTAGGACAGAGGGTGAGCAGTTCTTC,CASSFGARTEGEQFF
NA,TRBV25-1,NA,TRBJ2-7,TGTGCCAGCAGTGAATTGGGGGCACTTGCCAACGAGCAGTACTTC,CASSELGALANEQYF
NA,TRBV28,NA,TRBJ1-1,TGTGCCAGCAGTTTATCTCAGGGGAACACTGAAGCTTTCTTT,CASSLSQGNTEAFF
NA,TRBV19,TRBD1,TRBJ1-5,TGTGCCAGTAGTACCCTCTACAGGGGCGCTCAGCCCCAGCATTTT,CASSTLYRGAQPQHF
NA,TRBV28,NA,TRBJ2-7,TGTGCCAGCAGTCCTGTCCAGGGGTCGAGCTCCTACGAGCAGTACTTC,CASSPVQGSSSYEQYF
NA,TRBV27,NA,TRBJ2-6,TGTGCCAGCAGTCTCAGAAGTGGGGCCAACGTCCTGACTTTC,CASSLRSGANVLTF
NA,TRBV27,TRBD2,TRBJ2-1,TGTGCCAGTAAGCGCCTAGCGGAGTACAATGAGCAGTTCTTC,CASKRLAEYNEQFF
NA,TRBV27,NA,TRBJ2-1,TGTGCCAGCAGTTTAAGAGCAGGGGATTCCCCCTACAATGAGCAGTTCTTC,CASSLRAGDSPYNEQFF
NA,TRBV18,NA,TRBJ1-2,TGTGCCAGCTCACCAGGCCAGGTCGATGGCTACACCTTC,CASSPGQVDGYTF
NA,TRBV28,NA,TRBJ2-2,TGTGCCAGCAGTTTATCCAGAGGAGGGACCGGGGAGCTGTTTTTT,CASSLSRGGTGELFF
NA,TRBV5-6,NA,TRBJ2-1,TGTGCCAGCAGCTTGGCGCTAGCGTTAAATGAGCAGTTCTTC,CASSLALALNEQFF
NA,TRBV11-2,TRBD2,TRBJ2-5,TGTGCCAGCACCCGGGCGGGGGGCACGGAGACCCAGTACTTC,CASTRAGGTETQYF
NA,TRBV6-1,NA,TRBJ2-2,TGTGCCAGCAGTGAGGCAGGCACCGGGGAGCTGTTTTTT,CASSEAGTGELFF
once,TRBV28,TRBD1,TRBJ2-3,TGTGCCAGCAGCACCCCCCTCGGACAGGGAACAGATACGCAGTATTTT,CASSTPLGQGTDTQYF
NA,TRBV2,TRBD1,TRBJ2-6,TGTGCCAGCAAGCCAGGACAGGGCTCTGGGGCCAACGTCCTGACTTTC,CASKPGQGSGANVLTF
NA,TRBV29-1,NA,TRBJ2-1,TGCAGCGTTGAAGATGGGGCGGTCCAGCAGTTCTTC,CSVEDGAVQQFF
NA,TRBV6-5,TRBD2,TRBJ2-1,TGTGCCAGCAGAACTAGCGGGAGGGCCTACAATGAGCAGTTCTTC,CASRTSGRAYNEQFF
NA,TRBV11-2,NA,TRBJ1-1,TGTGCCAGCAGCTTGGGACAAGTGAACACTGAAGCTTTCTTT,CASSLGQVNTEAFF
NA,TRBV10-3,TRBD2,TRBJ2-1,TGTGCCATCTCGCGGGAGAGTGGCAATGAGCAGTTCTTC,CAISRESGNEQFF
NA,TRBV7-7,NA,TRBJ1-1,TGTGCCAGCAGCTATCGGGGAAACACTGAAGCTTTCTTT,CASSYRGNTEAFF
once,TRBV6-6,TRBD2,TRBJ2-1,TGTGCCAGCAGTTACCCACTGCCTAGCGGGAGGAATGAGCAGTTCTTC,CASSYPLPSGRNEQFF
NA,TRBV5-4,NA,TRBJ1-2,TGTGCCAGCAGCCTACAGGGTACTAACTATGGCTACACCTTC,CASSLQGTNYGYTF
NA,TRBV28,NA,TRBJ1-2,TGTGCCAGCAGTGCCCTATGGGGCTACACCTTC,CASSALWGYTF
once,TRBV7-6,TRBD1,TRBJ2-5,TGTGCCAGCAGCCCACAGGGGGTGGCCCAGTACTTC,CASSPQGVAQYF
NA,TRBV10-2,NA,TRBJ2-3,TGCGCCACCACTGGGTGGGCCACCACAGATACGCAGTATTTT,CATTGWATTDTQYF
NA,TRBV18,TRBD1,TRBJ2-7,TGTGCCAGCTCACTTGACAGGGGCTACGAGCAGTACTTC,CASSLDRGYEQYF
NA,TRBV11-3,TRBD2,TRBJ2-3,TGTGCCAGCAGCCCCCATAGCGGGGGTACTTCCTCTAGCACAGATACGCAGTATTTT,CASSPHSGGTSSSTDTQYF
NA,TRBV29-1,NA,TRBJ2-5,TGCAGCGTTACTCGGACATTCCAAGAGACCCAGTACTTC,CSVTRTFQETQYF
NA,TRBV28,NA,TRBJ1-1,TGTGCCAGCAGTTTTGTCAGGGGAGGGTCTGAAGCTTTCTTT,CASSFVRGGSEAFF
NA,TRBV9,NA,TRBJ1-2,TGTGCCAGCAGCGTAGACCAGCGGGCAGCTAACTATGGCTACACCTTC,CASSVDQRAANYGYTF
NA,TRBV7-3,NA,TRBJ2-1,TGTGCCAGCAGCTGGACAGTTGAGAATGAGCAGTTCTTC,CASSWTVENEQFF
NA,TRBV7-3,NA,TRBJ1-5,TGTGCCAGCAGCCAGACAGGAGGTGGACAGCCCCAGCATTTT,CASSQTGGGQPQHF
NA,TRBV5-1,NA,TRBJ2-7,TGCGCCAGCAGGGGCGGGACGGGACCCTACGAGCAGTACTTC,CASRGGTGPYEQYF
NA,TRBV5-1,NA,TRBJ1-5,TGCGCCAGCAGCCCAGTCGGCAATCAGCCCCAGCATTTT,CASSPVGNQPQHF
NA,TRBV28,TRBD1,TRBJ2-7,TGTGCCAGCAGAGCCGGACAGGGATGGTACGAGCAGTACTTC,CASRAGQGWYEQYF
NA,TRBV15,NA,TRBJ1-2,TGTGCCACCAGCACGCCCCTGAGGCCCAACTATGGCTACACCTTC,CATSTPLRPNYGYTF
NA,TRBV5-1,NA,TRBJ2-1,TGCGCCAGCAGCTTGGACGGTTCGAGCTCCTACAATGAGCAGTTCTTC,CASSLDGSSSYNEQFF
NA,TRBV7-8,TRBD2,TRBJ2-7,TGTGCCAGCAGCTTCTTGGAGCGGGAGGAACAGTACTTC,CASSFLEREEQYF